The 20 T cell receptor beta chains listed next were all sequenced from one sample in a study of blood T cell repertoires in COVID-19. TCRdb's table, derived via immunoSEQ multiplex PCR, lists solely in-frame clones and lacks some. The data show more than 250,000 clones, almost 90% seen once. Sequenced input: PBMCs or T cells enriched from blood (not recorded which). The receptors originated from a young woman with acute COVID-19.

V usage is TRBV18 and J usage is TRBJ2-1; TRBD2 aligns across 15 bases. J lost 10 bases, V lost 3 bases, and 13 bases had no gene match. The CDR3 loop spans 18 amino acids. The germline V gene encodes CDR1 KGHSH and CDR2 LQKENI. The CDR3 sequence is CASSPMGLAGGWASEQFF. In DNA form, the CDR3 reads TGTGCCAGCTCACCGATGGGACTAGCGGGAGGTTGGGCATCGGAGCAGTTCTTC. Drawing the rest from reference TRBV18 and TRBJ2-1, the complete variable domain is NAGVMQNPRHLVRRRGQEARLRCSPMKGHSHVYWYRQLPEEGLKFMVYLQKENIIDESGMPKERFSAEFPKEGPSILRIQQVVRGDSAAYFCASSPMGLAGGWASEQFFGPGTRLTVL.

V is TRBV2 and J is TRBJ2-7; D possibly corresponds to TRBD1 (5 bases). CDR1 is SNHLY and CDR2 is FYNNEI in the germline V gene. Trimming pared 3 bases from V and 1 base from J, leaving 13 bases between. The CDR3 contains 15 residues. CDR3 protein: CASSERQGGSYEQYF. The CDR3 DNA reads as TGTGCCAGCAGTGAGAGGCAGGGTGGGTCCTACGAGCAGTACTTC. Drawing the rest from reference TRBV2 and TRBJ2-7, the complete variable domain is EPEVTQTPSHQVTQMGQEVILRCVPISNHLYFYWYRQILGQKVEFLVSFYNNEISEKSEIFDDQFSVERPDGSNFTLKIRSTKLEDSAMYFCASSERQGGSYEQYFGPGTRLTVT.

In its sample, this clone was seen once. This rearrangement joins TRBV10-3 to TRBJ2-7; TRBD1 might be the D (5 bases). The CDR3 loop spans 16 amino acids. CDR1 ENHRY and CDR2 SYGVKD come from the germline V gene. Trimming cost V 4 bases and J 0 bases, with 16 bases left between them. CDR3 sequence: CAISGLRGVDSYEQYF. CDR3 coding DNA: TGTGCCATCAGTGGCCTTAGGGGCGTAGACTCCTACGAGCAGTACTTC.

This CDR3 is CASSPTGLSGNTIYF. In DNA, the CDR3 is TGCGCCAGCAGCCCAACAGGCCTCTCTGGAAACACCATATATTTT. The J gene is TRBJ1-3, the V gene TRBV5-1; a weak D match, TRBD1 (5 bases). The CDR3 length is 15 residues. V was shortened by 4 bases and J by 0 bases, with 11 bases between the two germline ends. Germline CDR1 is SGHRS and CDR2 is YFSETQ.

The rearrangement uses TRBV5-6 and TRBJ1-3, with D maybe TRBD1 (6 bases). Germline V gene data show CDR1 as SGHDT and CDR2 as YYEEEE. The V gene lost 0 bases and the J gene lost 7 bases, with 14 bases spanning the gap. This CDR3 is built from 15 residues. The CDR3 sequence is CASSLVDRDGNTIYF. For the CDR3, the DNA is TGTGCCAGCAGCTTGGTGGACAGAGACGGCAACACCATATATTTT.

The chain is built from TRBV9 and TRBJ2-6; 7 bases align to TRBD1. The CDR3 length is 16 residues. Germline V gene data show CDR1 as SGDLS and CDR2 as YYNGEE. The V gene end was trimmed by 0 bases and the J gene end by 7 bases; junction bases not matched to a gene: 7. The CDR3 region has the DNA TGTGCCAGCAGCGTAGGACAAGGGGGCCCCGCCAACGTCCTGACTTTC. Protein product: CASSVGQGGPANVLTF.

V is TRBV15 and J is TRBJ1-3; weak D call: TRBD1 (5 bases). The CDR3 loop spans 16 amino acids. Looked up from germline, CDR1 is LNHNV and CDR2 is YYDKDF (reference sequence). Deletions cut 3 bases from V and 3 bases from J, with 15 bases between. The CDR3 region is CATSRSRVSSGNTIYF. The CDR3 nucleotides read TGTGCCACCAGCAGGAGCAGGGTATCCAGTGGAAACACCATATATTTT.

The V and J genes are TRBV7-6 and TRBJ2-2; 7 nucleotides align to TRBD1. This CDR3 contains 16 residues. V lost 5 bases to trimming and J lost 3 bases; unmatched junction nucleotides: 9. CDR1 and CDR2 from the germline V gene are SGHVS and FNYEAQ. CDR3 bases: TGTGCCAGCAGCCCCGTAGGGGGCTCTGACACCGGGGAGCTGTTTTTT. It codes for CASSPVGGSDTGELFF.

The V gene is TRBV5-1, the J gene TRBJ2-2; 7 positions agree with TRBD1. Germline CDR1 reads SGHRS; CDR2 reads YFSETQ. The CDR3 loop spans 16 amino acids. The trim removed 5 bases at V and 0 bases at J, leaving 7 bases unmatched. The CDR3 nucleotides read TGCGCCAGCAGTACTGGACAGGCCGCGAACACCGGGGAGCTGTTTTTT. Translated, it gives CASSTGQAANTGELFF.

DNA of the CDR3: TGTGCCAGCAGCTTAGTCTCAGGTCAGCCCCAGCATTTT. Protein sequence: CASSLVSGQPQHF. The J gene is TRBJ1-5, the V gene TRBV7-2; unclear D gene. There are 13 residues in the CDR3. Germline V CDR1 and CDR2: SGHTA, FQGNSA. Trimming cost V 1 base and J 6 bases, with 7 bases left between them.

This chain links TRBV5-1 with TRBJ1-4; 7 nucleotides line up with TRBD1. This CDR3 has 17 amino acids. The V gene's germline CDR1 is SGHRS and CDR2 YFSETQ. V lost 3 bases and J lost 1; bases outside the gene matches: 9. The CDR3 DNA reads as TGCGCCAGCAGCTATTCCACAGGGGCCGGAACTAATGAAAAACTGTTTTTT. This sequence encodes CASSYSTGAGTNEKLFF.

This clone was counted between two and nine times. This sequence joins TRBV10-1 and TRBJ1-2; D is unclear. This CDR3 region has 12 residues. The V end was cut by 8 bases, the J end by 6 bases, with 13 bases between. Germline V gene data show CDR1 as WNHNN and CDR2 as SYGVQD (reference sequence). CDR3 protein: CASDAERNGYTF. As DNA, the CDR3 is TGCGCCAGCGATGCGGAACGAAATGGCTACACCTTC.

The CDR3 reads CASKAGGNQPQHF. In nucleotides, the CDR3 is TGTGCCAGCAAGGCAGGCGGCAATCAGCCCCAGCATTTT. This rearrangement joins TRBV12-3 or TRBV12-4 to TRBJ1-5, with no clear D. V was shortened by 7 bases and J by 2 bases, with 9 bases between the two germline ends. There are 13 residues in the CDR3.

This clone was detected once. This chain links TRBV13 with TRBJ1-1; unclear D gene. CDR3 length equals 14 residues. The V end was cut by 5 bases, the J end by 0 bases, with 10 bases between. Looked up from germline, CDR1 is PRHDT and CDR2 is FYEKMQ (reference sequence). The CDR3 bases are TGTGCCAGCAGCCCTTCCCGTTTGAACACTGAAGCTTTCTTT. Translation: CASSPSRLNTEAFF.

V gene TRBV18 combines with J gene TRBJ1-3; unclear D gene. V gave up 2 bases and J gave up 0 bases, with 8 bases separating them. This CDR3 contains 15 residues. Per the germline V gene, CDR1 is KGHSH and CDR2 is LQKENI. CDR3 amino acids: CASSPGLSSGNTIYF. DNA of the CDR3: TGTGCCAGCTCACCAGGACTCAGCTCTGGAAACACCATATATTTT.

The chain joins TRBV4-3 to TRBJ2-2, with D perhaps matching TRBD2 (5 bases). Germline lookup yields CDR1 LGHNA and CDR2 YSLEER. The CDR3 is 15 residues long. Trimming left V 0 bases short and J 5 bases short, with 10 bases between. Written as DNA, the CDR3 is TGCGCCAGCAGCCAAGACCTAGCTGGTACCGGGGAGCTGTTTTTT. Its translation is CASSQDLAGTGELFF.

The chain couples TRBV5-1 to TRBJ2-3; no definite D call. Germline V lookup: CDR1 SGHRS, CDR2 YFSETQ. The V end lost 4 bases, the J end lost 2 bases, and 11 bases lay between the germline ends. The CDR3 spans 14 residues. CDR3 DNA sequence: TGCGCCAGCAGCCCCCCCTCACTCACAGATACGCAGTATTTT. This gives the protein CASSPPSLTDTQYF.

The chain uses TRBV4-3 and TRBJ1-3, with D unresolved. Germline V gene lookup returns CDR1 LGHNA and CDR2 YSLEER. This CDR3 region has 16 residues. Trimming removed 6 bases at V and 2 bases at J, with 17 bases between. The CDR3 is CASSRQAGSTGNTIYF. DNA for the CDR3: TGCGCCAGCAGTCGTCAGGCGGGCAGCACTGGAAACACCATATATTTT.

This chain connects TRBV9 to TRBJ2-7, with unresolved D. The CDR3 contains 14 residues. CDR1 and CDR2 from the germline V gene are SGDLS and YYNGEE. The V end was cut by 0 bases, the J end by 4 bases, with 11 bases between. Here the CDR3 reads CASSVESGDYEQYF. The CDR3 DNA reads TGTGCCAGCAGCGTAGAGTCAGGTGATTACGAGCAGTACTTC.

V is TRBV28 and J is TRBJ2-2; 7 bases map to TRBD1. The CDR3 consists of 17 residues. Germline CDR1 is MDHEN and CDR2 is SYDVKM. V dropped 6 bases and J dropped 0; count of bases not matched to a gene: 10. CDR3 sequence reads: CASRDGQAVANTGELFF. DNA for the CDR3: TGTGCCAGCAGGGACGGACAGGCCGTAGCGAACACCGGGGAGCTGTTTTTT.